This T cell receptor beta chain was sequenced for a study of blood T cell repertoires in COVID-19. Germline CDR1 SEHNR, CDR2 FQNEAQ (reference sequence). CDR3 length: 15 residues. The V end was cut by 5 bases, the J end by 2 bases, with 15 bases between. Some clones are missing from TCRdb's copy, which holds only in-frame ones; the method was immunoSEQ multiplex PCR. The profile shows fewer than 250,000 clones, 75% to 85% of them singletons. The sequence came from a woman in her sixties or seventies with acute or convalescent COVID-19. This sequence joins TRBV7-9 and TRBJ1-2; possible D gene TRBD1, 6 bases. Sequencing input: peripheral blood. In nucleotides, the CDR3 is TGTGCCAGCAGCGTACCGGGACACCAAAACTATGGCTACACCTTC. Its protein is CASSVPGHQNYGYTF.